This T cell receptor beta chain originates from a study of cytomegalovirus exposure and HLA in healthy donors (dated by TCRdb to about 2017). In terms of the full investigation: The 500 to 700 repertoires of the first cohort and the approximately 130 validation repertoires were produced on the same platform, according to a later analysis. The study aimed to test whether cataloging public T cell receptors could reveal signatures of past pathogen exposure. Along with the roughly 670-subject first cohort, a separate validation cohort of over 90 different subjects was used. To predict cytomegalovirus infection status, the study brought together high-throughput TCR immunosequencing, statistical association of individual TCRs with disease status, and machine learning.

Donors formed part of the validation cohort, which comprised about 130 subjects and was distinct from the first cohort of some 700 subjects. Including the terminal cysteine and phenylalanine, the CDR3 comprises 13 residues. Left in the record is the CDR3 DNA by itself, 39 bases read in frame from the first base. The germline V gene provides CDR1 MDHEN and CDR2 SYDVKM. Deletion took 7 bases off V and 3 bases off J, with a span of 13 bases between the germline ends. As regards this clone: Its antigen is unknown. There are no base qualities to consult, and no much larger clone falls within one base.

The protocol used for the library was the immunoSEQ multiplex PCR assay. Processing in the source paper ran as follows. A statistical classification framework was built to diagnose cytomegalovirus status from the catalog of TCR beta chain sequences. Here the immuneACCESS table is served through TCRdb, limited to in-frame sequences with V and J called. Missing clones are a known gap in these copies; in checked studies unresolved V genes cover under half, and the rest lacks a known reason. The V and J calls and clone size come from that table; D and trimming were worked out from the DNA. Across this sample there are some 80,000 clones, with roughly 95% seen only once. About 1.3% of the sample goes to the ten largest clones. What the work shows at the level of the full study, not this receptor alone: A later analysis had no HLA typing for the validation cohort, so co-occurrence there was scored across all 110 or so repertoires. The authors suggested that the approach could potentially be generalized to other disease states and immunological phenotypes. Most TCR sequences were observed very rarely across donors, whereas some public TCRs were present in many individuals. In both the original and validation cohorts, the classifier was reported to diagnose cytomegalovirus status with high specificity and sensitivity. A total of 150 to 200 TCR beta chains were listed by the study as associated with cytomegalovirus. A later analysis found that TCRs clustered in the first cohort also tended to co-occur in the approximately 120 validation repertoires, with 90% to 95% of cluster scores above 0. In vitro tests confirmed that a few of the cytomegalovirus-associated TCR beta chains recognize cytomegalovirus antigens.

The sequence came from a woman aged 18-29 years in good health and CMV-seronegative. Sequencing was carried out using PBMCs. This chain is built from TRBV28 and TRBJ2-7, and TRBD1 may be the D gene, going by 6 matching bases. The CDR3 protein: CASIKRGNYEQYF. The bases are TGTGCCAGCATCAAGAGGGGGAACTACGAGCAGTACTTC.